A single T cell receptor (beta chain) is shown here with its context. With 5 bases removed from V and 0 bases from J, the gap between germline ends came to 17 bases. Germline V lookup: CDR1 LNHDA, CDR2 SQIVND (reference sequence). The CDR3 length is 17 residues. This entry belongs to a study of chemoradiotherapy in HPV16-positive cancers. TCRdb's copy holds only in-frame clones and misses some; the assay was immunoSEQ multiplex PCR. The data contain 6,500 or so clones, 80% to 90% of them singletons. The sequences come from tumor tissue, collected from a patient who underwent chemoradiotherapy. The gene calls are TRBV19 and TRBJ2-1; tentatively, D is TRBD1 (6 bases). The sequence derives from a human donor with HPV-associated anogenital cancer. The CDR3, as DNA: TGTGCCAGTAGTTCATCCACAGGGATACGCTCCTACAATGAGCAGTTCTTC. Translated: CASSSSTGIRSYNEQFF.